This section outlines one TCR beta chain sequence together with its context. Its specificity is not known. The data stem from a study of cytomegalovirus exposure and HLA in healthy donors. Study-level findings and limits: TCR beta V segments were, for the most part, productive about 87% or about 30% of the time in an earlier analysis. Rates of TCR association differed by HLA locus in a later analysis, with DRB1 highest and HLA-C lowest. Per published reports, the classifier diagnosed cytomegalovirus status with high specificity and sensitivity.

13 Jbeta primers and 60 Vbeta primers were used for the PCR. In the source study's methods: In a later analysis, of roughly 83 million unique beta chains, about 10 million appeared in at least two donors. Method: immunoSEQ multiplex PCR; TCRdb's copy keeps in-frame clones and lacks some. V and J calls and clone size are those listed in that table; D and trimming were worked out from the DNA. The sample includes approximately 160,000 clones, approximately 80% of them seen just once. The CDR3 covers 15 residues. Per germline, CDR1 GTSNPN and CDR2 SVGIG (reference sequence). The germline V and J ends were trimmed by 1 base and 8 bases, with 20 bases remaining between them.

The chain is built from TRBV30 and TRBJ1-2, with a tentative D call TRBD1 (5 bases). Material for sequencing was PBMCs. The sequence came from a woman aged 18 to 35 in good health and CMV-seronegative. In DNA, the CDR3 is TGTGCCTGGAGTGCGTTCAGGGCCTCAAAAGCGGGCTACACCTTC. Translating it yields CAWSAFRASKAGYTF.